What follows are 26 T cell receptor beta chains derived from one specimen sequenced in a study of cytomegalovirus exposure and HLA in healthy donors. This PCR relied on a set of 60 Vbeta primers and 13 Jbeta primers. TCRdb's table, derived via immunoSEQ multiplex PCR, lists solely in-frame clones and lacks some. The sample lists some 200,000 clones, 75% to 90% occurring once. The sequencing sample was made of PBMCs. The origin of the receptors is a boy aged 2 to 10 in good health and CMV-seronegative.

There are a few counts of this clone. This CDR3 is also generated by other DNA sequences in the sample. The J gene is TRBJ1-1, the V gene TRBV11-2; D call uncertain. CDR1 is SGHAT and CDR2 is FQNNGV in the germline V gene. V was clipped by 0 bases and J by 1 base, with 3 bases between them. The CDR3 runs 13 residues. This chain's CDR3 is CASSLDRNTEAFF. The CDR3 bases are TGTGCCAGCAGCTTAGACCGGAACACTGAAGCTTTCTTT.

The CDR3 region is CASSYSDRGWNTEAFF. As DNA, the CDR3 is TGTGCCAGCAGTTACTCTGACAGGGGGTGGAACACTGAAGCTTTCTTT. V usage is TRBV6-5 and J usage is TRBJ1-1; 9 bases are shared with TRBD1. The CDR3 totals 16 residues. Germline lookup yields CDR1 MNHEY and CDR2 SVGAGI. Losses at the gene ends were 0 bases for V and 1 base for J; bases not matched to a gene: 3.

V gene TRBV9 combines with J gene TRBJ2-3; a weak D match, TRBD2 (5 bases). Trimming pared 2 bases from V and 2 bases from J, leaving 15 bases between. Germline V CDR1 and CDR2: SGDLS, YYNGEE. The CDR3 extends over 16 amino acids. The CDR3 coding sequence is TGTGCCAGCAGCGTTCTCCGCGGGTTTGACACAGATACGCAGTATTTT. Its translation is CASSVLRGFDTDTQYF.

This sequence joins TRBV29-1 and TRBJ2-2, with 8 bases matching TRBD2. Germline V lookup: CDR1 SQVTM, CDR2 ANQGSEA. V lost 6 bases and J lost 8; bases outside the gene matches: 14. The CDR3 has 15 amino acids. The CDR3 region is CSVRGAGGLRGELFF. For the CDR3, the DNA is TGCAGCGTGAGGGGCGCGGGAGGCCTAAGAGGGGAGCTGTTTTTT.

This clone appeared a single time. The chain joins TRBV7-3 to TRBJ2-1; TRBD1 matches at 8 bases. J gave up 0 bases and V 2 bases, and 6 bases lay outside the gene matches. From germline, CDR1 is SGHTA and CDR2 FQGTGA. The CDR3 totals 17 residues. CDR3 protein: CASSLYDRGSSYNEQFF. In DNA form, the CDR3 reads TGTGCCAGCAGCTTATATGACAGGGGAAGCTCCTACAATGAGCAGTTCTTC.

The rearrangement uses TRBV2 and TRBJ2-3; a weak D match, TRBD2 (5 bases). Germline CDR1 and CDR2: SNHLY and FYNNEI. The CDR3 is 14 amino acids. Trimming pared 5 bases from V and 1 base from J, leaving 10 bases between. CDR3 nucleotides: TGTGCCAGCAGTCGGGGTTCGGGCACAGATACGCAGTATTTT. Its translation is CASSRGSGTDTQYF.

CDR3 loop: CASSLVAGEYFYEQYF. As DNA, the CDR3 is TGCGCCAGCAGCTTGGTTGCAGGGGAATATTTCTACGAGCAGTACTTC. The chain links TRBV5-1 to TRBJ2-7; D may be TRBD1 (6 bases). Looked up from germline, CDR1 is SGHRS and CDR2 is YFSETQ. CDR3 size: 16 residues. V lost 0 bases and J lost 3, with 16 bases in between.

This chain links TRBV27 with TRBJ2-3, with D tentatively TRBD2 (6 bases). The germline V gene has CDR1 MNHEY and CDR2 SMNVEV (reference sequence). The CDR3 has 14 amino acids. Deletions cut 7 bases from V and 3 bases from J, with 14 bases between. The DNA of the CDR3 is TGTGCCAGCACCCCTATTGGGGGGACAGATACGCAGTATTTT. Translation: CASTPIGGTDTQYF.

The chain joins TRBV9 to TRBJ2-3; maybe TRBD1 (6 bases). The CDR3 totals 16 residues. Trimming took off 0 bases at V and 4 bases at J, with 15 bases between the two ends. Germline V gives CDR1 SGDLS, CDR2 YYNGEE. DNA for the CDR3: TGTGCCAGCAGCGTAGAAGGGGGACCTTATCCAGATACGCAGTATTTT. It translates to CASSVEGGPYPDTQYF.

The gene calls are TRBV9 and TRBJ2-1, with 9 bases aligning to TRBD2. There are 16 residues in the CDR3. CDR1 and CDR2 (germline): SGDLS, YYNGEE. J was trimmed by 9 bases and V by 2 bases; bases with no gene match: 12. The CDR3 loop is CASSVRPGLASFEQFF. The CDR3 nucleotides are TGTGCCAGCAGCGTCCGTCCGGGACTAGCTTCTTTTGAGCAGTTCTTC.

CDR3 nucleotide sequence: TGTGCCAGCAGCTTAAGAGAGTCCCTCCGGGCTTTCTTT. Translation: CASSLRESLRAFF. This chain connects TRBV5-4 to TRBJ1-1; D remains ambiguous. The CDR3 is 13 residues long. Germline values: CDR1 SGHNT, CDR2 YYREEE (reference sequence). The V end was cut by 2 bases, the J end by 11 bases, with 16 bases between.

The chain employs TRBV5-1 and TRBJ1-4; D not resolved. V lost 4 bases to trimming and J lost 5 bases, with 18 bases between them. This CDR3 contains 16 residues. The germline V gene encodes CDR1 SGHRS and CDR2 YFSETQ. Here the CDR3 reads CASSLVRLLENEKLFF. CDR3 nucleotides: TGCGCCAGCAGCCTAGTCCGACTTCTGGAAAATGAAAAACTGTTTTTT.

This clone was counted once. The rearrangement uses TRBV7-8 and TRBJ2-1; D possibly corresponds to TRBD2 (6 bases). The CDR3 is 15 residues long. Germline V gene lookup returns CDR1 SGHVS and CDR2 FQNEAQ. The V and J ends lost 6 bases and 4 bases respectively, with 16 bases between them. This chain's CDR3 is CASSSGLAKYNEQFF. Here the CDR3 DNA reads TGTGCCAGCAGTTCAGGGCTAGCGAAGTACAATGAGCAGTTCTTC.

This clone has just one count. The chain carries TRBV15 and TRBJ2-7; the D gene is possibly TRBD1 (6 bases). V gave up 8 bases and J gave up 2 bases, with 13 bases separating them. Germline-derived CDR1 and CDR2 are LNHNV and YYDKDF (reference sequence). This CDR3 is built from 13 residues. For the CDR3, the DNA is TGTGCCACCCAAGGTAGGGACACCTACGAGCAGTACTTC. Protein product: CATQGRDTYEQYF.

This clone has a handful of counts. The V gene is TRBV6-1, the J gene TRBJ1-5; unclear D gene. The CDR3 spans 13 residues. Germline CDR1 is MNHNS and CDR2 is SASEGT. V was shortened by 6 bases and J by 3 bases, with 9 bases between the two germline ends. This CDR3 is CASSRRDNQPQHF. DNA of the CDR3: TGTGCCAGCAGCCGACGGGACAATCAGCCCCAGCATTTT.

On this clone itself: In the same sample, other DNA sequences code for this CDR3. The V call is TRBV19, the J call TRBJ1-2, with D uncertain. The V end was cut by 6 bases, the J end by 4 bases, with 9 bases between. The germline CDR1 and CDR2 sequences are LNHDA and SQIVND (reference sequence). CDR3 length equals 12 residues. The CDR3 is CASSPGVYGYTF. DNA for the CDR3: TGTGCCAGTAGCCCGGGAGTCTATGGCTACACCTTC.

A word on this clone: One end of the junction varies from germline; a read error may be responsible. The genes are TRBV7-9 and TRBJ2-7; perhaps TRBD1 as D (6 bases). This CDR3 contains 17 residues. The germline V gene encodes CDR1 SEHNR and CDR2 FQNEAQ (reference sequence). CDR3 DNA sequence: TGTTCCAGCAGCCCGCGGGCTTTGACAGGACCGTCCTACGAGCAGTACTTC. This encodes CSSSPRALTGPSYEQYF.

This clone appeared once. The V and J genes are TRBV5-8 and TRBJ1-2; D remains ambiguous. This CDR3 contains 14 residues. The V gene's germline CDR1 is SGHTS and CDR2 YDEGEE. Trimming left V 5 bases short and J 4 bases short, with 15 bases between. Written as DNA, the CDR3 is TGTGCCAGCAGTTTCGATTCGGTTCTCTATGGCTACACCTTC. Amino acids: CASSFDSVLYGYTF.

This rearrangement joins TRBV13 to TRBJ1-1; 8 nucleotides match TRBD1. The trim removed 5 bases at V and 0 bases at J, leaving 5 bases unmatched. This CDR3 is 15 amino acids long. Germline V gives CDR1 PRHDT, CDR2 FYEKMQ (reference sequence). The DNA for the CDR3 is TGTGCCAGCAGCCTCCGGGACAGGTTGAACACTGAAGCTTTCTTT. Protein product: CASSLRDRLNTEAFF.

The V call is TRBV5-6, the J call TRBJ1-5; D perhaps matches TRBD1 (5 bases). Between the trimmed V and J ends, which lost 2 bases and 6 bases, there was a span of 6 bases. The CDR3 extends over 12 amino acids. Germline V gene sequence: CDR1 SGHDT, CDR2 YYEEEE. The CDR3 loop reads CASSFRGQPQHF. The DNA of the CDR3 is TGTGCCAGCAGCTTTAGGGGTCAGCCCCAGCATTTT.

The rearrangement links TRBV29-1 to TRBJ2-7; 7 bases align to TRBD1. V trimming: 4 bases; J trimming: 2 bases; junction bases outside the gene matches: 8. This CDR3 is built from 14 residues. CDR1 SQVTM and CDR2 ANQGSEA come from the germline V gene. Written as DNA, the CDR3 is TGCAGCGTTGGCGACAGGGTCGGCGCCTACGAGCAGTACTTC. Translation: CSVGDRVGAYEQYF.

The rearrangement joins TRBV29-1 to TRBJ1-3; TRBD1 might be the D (5 bases). V was shortened by 4 bases and J by 0 bases, with 13 bases between the two germline ends. The CDR3 totals 15 residues. Germline CDR1 SQVTM, CDR2 ANQGSEA. The CDR3 sequence is CSVVRRGGSGNTIYF. The CDR3 DNA follows: TGCAGCGTTGTCAGGAGGGGCGGCTCTGGAAACACCATATATTTT.

This chain connects TRBV7-2 to TRBJ2-7; 9 bases fit TRBD1. This CDR3 comprises 14 residues. Germline CDR1 reads SGHTA; CDR2 reads FQGNSA. V lost 4 bases and J lost 3; bases outside the gene matches: 4. The CDR3 DNA reads as TGTGCCAGCAGCTCCGGGACAGGGAGCTACGAGCAGTACTTC. Residues: CASSSGTGSYEQYF.

The chain combines TRBV10-3 with TRBJ2-1; TRBD2 aligns across 7 bases. The CDR3 spans 15 residues. Germline trimming cut 8 bases from V and 12 bases from J; bases unmatched to any gene: 19. Per the germline V gene, CDR1 is ENHRY and CDR2 is SYGVKD. In DNA, the CDR3 is TGTGCCATCGGGACTACAGGACCAGGCCCAAGCGTGCAGTTCTTC. This codes for CAIGTTGPGPSVQFF.

V and J are TRBV25-1 and TRBJ1-2; unclear D gene. V lost 6 bases and J 6 bases, leaving 8 bases between the germline ends. Germline CDR1 is MGHDK and CDR2 is SYGVNS. The CDR3 runs to 11 residues. CDR3 in DNA: TGTGCCAGCAGATACAGAAATGGCTACACCTTC. This sequence encodes CASRYRNGYTF.

On this clone: Other DNA sequences in this specimen translate into the identical CDR3. DNA for the CDR3: TGTGCCAGCAGTGCCGGGACAGCCTACGAGCAGTACTTC. This sequence encodes CASSAGTAYEQYF. This rearrangement joins TRBV27 to TRBJ2-7, with TRBD1 matching 7 bases. Germline V gene sequence: CDR1 MNHEY, CDR2 SMNVEV (reference sequence). V dropped 5 bases and J dropped 2; count of bases not matched to a gene: 3. This CDR3 comprises 13 residues.